One sample yielded the 7 T cell receptor beta chains listed below, sequenced in a study of T-cell reconstitution after alpha-beta-depleted transplantation in children. Unique molecular identifiers were used to barcode this TCRbeta library. TCRdb itself ran the PCR reads through MiXCR, one entry per CDR3 protein. The sample records fewer than 250,000 distinct CDR3 sequences, 8.2% being singletons. Sequences were derived from PBMCs, mostly from graft donor cells, sampled 180 days after TCRalphabeta/CD19-depleted stem cell transplant. The receptors were sampled from a male patient between 5 and 17 years old who had a stem cell transplant for acute lymphoblastic leukemia, so the T cells may come from the graft donor.

A few counts support this clonotype. The V and J genes are TRBV12-5 and TRBJ2-7; D tentatively fits TRBD1 or TRBD2 (6 bases each). The CDR3 extends over 19 amino acids. V lost 0 bases to trimming and J lost 6 bases, with 27 bases between them. Germline-derived CDR1 and CDR2 are LGHNT and FRNRAP. CDR3 protein: CASGLVGTHWGQGAGEQYF. The CDR3 DNA reads as TGTGCTAGTGGTTTGGTAGGCACCCATTGGGGGCAGGGAGCGGGCGAGCAGTACTTC.

On this clonotype: The junction departs from the called germline gene at one end, perhaps through a read error. The chain employs TRBV11-1 and TRBJ2-1; 9 bases are shared with TRBD2. The CDR3 runs 15 residues. The germline CDR1 and CDR2 sequences are SGHAT and FQDESV (reference sequence). The CDR3 nucleotides are TGTCCCAGCAGCTTTGCCTTTAGCGGGAGTTATGAGCTGTTCTTC. This codes for CPSSFAFSGSYELFF.

At least ten counts were recorded for this clonotype. The chain recombines TRBV19 with TRBJ1-5; TRBD1 aligns across 9 bases. Germline CDR1 LNHDA, CDR2 SQIVND (reference sequence). Trimming cost V 3 bases and J 3 bases; bases outside gene matches: 3. The CDR3 length is 15 residues. The CDR3 DNA is TGTGCCAGTAGTATCGGGACAGGGTACAATCAGCCCCAGCATTTT. Its protein product is CASSIGTGYNQPQHF. Filled out from reference TRBV19 and TRBJ1-5, the complete variable domain reads DGGITQSPKYLFRKEGQNVTLSCEQNLNHDAMYWYRQDPGQGLRLIYYSQIVNDFQKGDIAEGYSVSREKKESFPLTVTSAQKNPTAFYLCASSIGTGYNQPQHFGDGTRLSIL.

This clonotype was observed at least ten times. The genes are TRBV12-3 or TRBV12-4 and TRBJ2-7; TRBD2 aligns across 8 bases. The CDR3 runs 11 residues. V lost 11 bases to trimming and J lost 3 bases; unmatched junction nucleotides: 3. CDR3 coding DNA: TGTGCCTCGGGGGGGTTCTACGAGCAGTACTTC. This gives the protein CASGGFYEQYF.

There are many counts of this clonotype. The rearrangement joins TRBV10-3 to TRBJ1-1; TRBD1 agrees at 7 bases. The germline V gene encodes CDR1 ENHRY and CDR2 SYGVKD. The V gene end was trimmed by 0 bases and the J gene end by 4 bases; junction bases not matched to a gene: 5. The CDR3 is made up of 15 amino acids. CDR3 DNA: TGTGCCATCAGTGAGTCGGGACAGTTAATCACTGAAGCTTTCTTT. Translated, it gives CAISESGQLITEAFF.

The table lists this clonotype with many counts. This chain joins TRBV18 and TRBJ1-5; 11 nucleotides match TRBD1. The junction had 1 base not matched to a gene; V was cut back by 6 bases and J by 3 bases. CDR1 is KGHSH, CDR2 LQKENI, per germline. This CDR3 is built from 14 residues. CDR3 nucleotide sequence: TGTGCCAGCTCGGGACAGGGGGACAATCAGCCCCAGCATTTT. Translating it yields CASSGQGDNQPQHF.

This clonotype appeared many times. The chain links TRBV6-5 to TRBJ2-3; D ambiguous. CDR1 is MNHEY, CDR2 SVGAGI, per germline. Trimming took 2 bases from V and 10 from J, leaving 16 bases between them. This CDR3 region has 14 residues. The CDR3, as DNA: TGTGCCAGCAGTTACGCTCATCTTCTGGTCCCGCAGTATTTT. As protein: CASSYAHLLVPQYF.